The rows below give T cell receptor beta chains drawn from one sample of a study of cytomegalovirus exposure and HLA in healthy donors. Some clones are missing from TCRdb's copy, which holds only in-frame ones; the method was immunoSEQ multiplex PCR. The data show about 60,000 clones, 90% to 96% seen once. Sequences were obtained from PBMCs. Receptors were obtained from a woman in her late teens or twenties in good health and CMV-seronegative. Both conserved end residues are part of each CDR3. D genes are given only for firm matches. Some rows have no size entry. The others give once, few or many, or a class for an expanded clone.

cdr3_aa cdr3_nt j_call v_call d_call clone_size
CAAHRGGYNEQFF TGTGCCGCCCACAGGGGGGGATACAATGAGCAGTTCTTC TRBJ2-1 TRBV7-9 - -
CASSQAKTGDPNTGELFF TGCGCCAGCAGCCAAGCAAAAACAGGGGACCCGAACACCGGGGAGCTGTTTTTT TRBJ2-2 TRBV4-1 TRBD1 -
CASRPPQGRNQPQHF TGTGCCAGCAGGCCCCCACAGGGGCGCAATCAGCCCCAGCATTTT TRBJ1-5 TRBV28 TRBD1 -
CASSESVEAHNEQFF TGCGCCAGCAGTGAGTCGGTGGAGGCCCACAATGAGCAGTTCTTC TRBJ2-1 TRBV10-1 - -
CAWTRGLVASNEQFF TGTGCCTGGACCCGGGGACTAGTAGCGTCCAATGAGCAGTTCTTC TRBJ2-1 TRBV30 TRBD2 -
CASSEATGTAQETQYF TGTGCCAGCAGTGAAGCGACCGGGACAGCACAAGAGACCCAGTACTTC TRBJ2-5 TRBV25-1 TRBD1 -
CASTPVWGATNEKLFF TGTGCCAGTACCCCCGTGTGGGGAGCAACTAATGAAAAACTGTTTTTT TRBJ1-4 TRBV19 - -
CASSSSPGLRAYTF TGTGCCAGCAGTTCCTCTCCGGGACTCCGGGCCTACACCTTC TRBJ1-2 TRBV6-5 - -
CASSLYRQGASSGNTIYF TGTGCCAGCAGCCTCTATAGACAGGGAGCGAGCTCTGGAAACACCATATATTTT TRBJ1-3 TRBV7-2 TRBD1 -
CATSRDRGQAGYGYTF TGTGCCACCAGCAGAGATAGGGGACAGGCAGGCTATGGCTACACCTTC TRBJ1-2 TRBV15 TRBD1 -
CASSNLRDSGTEAFF TGTGCCAGCAGTAACCTCCGGGACAGTGGCACTGAAGCTTTCTTT TRBJ1-1 TRBV28 TRBD1 -
CASSLGQGWYDEQFF TGCGCCAGCAGCTTGGGACAGGGGTGGTACGATGAGCAGTTCTTC TRBJ2-1 TRBV5-1 TRBD1 -
CSVRAGTGNQPQHF TGCAGCGTGAGGGCCGGGACAGGGAATCAGCCCCAGCATTTT TRBJ1-5 TRBV29-1 TRBD1 once
CASSYSADRGYEQYF TGTGCCAGCAGTTACTCCGCGGACAGGGGCTACGAGCAGTACTTC TRBJ2-7 TRBV6-5 TRBD1 -
CASSVEGGRVADQPQHF TGTGCCAGCAGTGTAGAGGGGGGGAGAGTAGCGGATCAGCCCCAGCATTTT TRBJ1-5 TRBV2 - -
CASSLWGVGTFYEQYF TGTGCCAGCAGTTTATGGGGGGTAGGGACCTTTTACGAGCAGTACTTC TRBJ2-7 TRBV27 - once
CASSRRDRVFNEQYF TGTGCCAGCAGCCGCCGGGACAGGGTTTTTAACGAGCAGTACTTC TRBJ2-7 TRBV6-5 TRBD1 -
CASSAVGASTEAFF TGTGCCAGCAGCGCGGTCGGTGCGAGCACTGAAGCTTTCTTT TRBJ1-1 TRBV6-5 - -
CASSQAGLADHNEQFF TGTGCCAGCAGCCAAGCGGGACTAGCGGATCACAATGAGCAGTTCTTC TRBJ2-1 TRBV4-2 TRBD2 -
CASSSLRTSRNTGELFF TGTGCCAGCAGTTCCCTCAGGACTAGCCGGAACACCGGGGAGCTGTTTTTT TRBJ2-2 TRBV27 TRBD2 -
CASSPGQDPYEQYF TGCGCCAGCAGCCCGGGACAGGACCCCTACGAGCAGTACTTC TRBJ2-7 TRBV10-2 TRBD1 -
CASSLLETQYF TGTGCCAGCAGCTTGCTGGAGACCCAGTACTTC TRBJ2-5 TRBV5-6 - -
CASSFGAGGNNEQFF TGTGCCAGCAGTTTCGGGGCGGGAGGGAACAATGAGCAGTTCTTC TRBJ2-1 TRBV28 TRBD2 -
CAWCRGLHEETQYF TGTGCCTGGTGTCGGGGACTGCACGAAGAGACCCAGTACTTC TRBJ2-5 TRBV30 - -
CTSSQVGGAGWDTGELFF TGCACCAGCAGCCAAGTCGGGGGGGCGGGATGGGACACCGGGGAGCTGTTTTTT TRBJ2-2 TRBV1 - -